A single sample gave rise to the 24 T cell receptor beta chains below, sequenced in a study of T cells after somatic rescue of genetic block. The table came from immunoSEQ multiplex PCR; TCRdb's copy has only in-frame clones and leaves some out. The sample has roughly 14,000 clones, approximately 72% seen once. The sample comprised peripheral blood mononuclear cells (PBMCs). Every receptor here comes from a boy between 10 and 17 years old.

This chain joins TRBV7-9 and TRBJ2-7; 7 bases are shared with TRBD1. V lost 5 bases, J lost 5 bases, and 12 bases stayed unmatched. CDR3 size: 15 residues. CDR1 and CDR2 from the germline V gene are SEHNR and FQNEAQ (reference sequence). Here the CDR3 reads CASSRTDRKHDEQYF. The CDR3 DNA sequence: TGTGCCAGCAGCCGCACGGACAGGAAGCACGACGAGCAGTACTTC.

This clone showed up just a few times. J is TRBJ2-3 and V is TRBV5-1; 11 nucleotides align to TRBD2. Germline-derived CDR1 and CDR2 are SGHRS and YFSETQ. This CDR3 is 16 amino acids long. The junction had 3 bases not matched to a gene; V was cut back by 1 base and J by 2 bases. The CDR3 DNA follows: TGCGCCAGCAGCTTGTTAGCGGGGGGGACCACAGATACGCAGTATTTT. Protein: CASSLLAGGTTDTQYF.

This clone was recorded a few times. CDR3 nucleotides: TGTGCCACTCGAAGCGGGCTAGGCGGGAGGGGATACAATGAGCAGTTCTTC. It is translated as CATRSGLGGRGYNEQFF. This chain uses TRBV10-3 with TRBJ2-1; TRBD2 matches 9 bases. Germline trimming cut 10 bases from V and 4 bases from J; bases unmatched to any gene: 17. The CDR3 length is 17 residues. Looked up from germline, CDR1 is ENHRY and CDR2 is SYGVKD.

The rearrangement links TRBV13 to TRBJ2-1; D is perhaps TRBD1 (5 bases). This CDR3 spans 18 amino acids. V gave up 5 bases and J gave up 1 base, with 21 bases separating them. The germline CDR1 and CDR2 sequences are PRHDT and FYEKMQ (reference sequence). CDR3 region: CASSAHLWRTNSYNEQFF. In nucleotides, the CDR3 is TGTGCCAGCAGCGCTCATCTGTGGCGGACAAATTCCTACAATGAGCAGTTCTTC.

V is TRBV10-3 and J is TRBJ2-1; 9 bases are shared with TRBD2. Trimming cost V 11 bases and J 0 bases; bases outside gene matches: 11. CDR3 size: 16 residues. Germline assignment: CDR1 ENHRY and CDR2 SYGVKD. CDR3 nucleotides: TGTGCCGTCCCCAGCCCGGGACTAGCCTCCTACAATGAGCAGTTCTTC. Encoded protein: CAVPSPGLASYNEQFF.

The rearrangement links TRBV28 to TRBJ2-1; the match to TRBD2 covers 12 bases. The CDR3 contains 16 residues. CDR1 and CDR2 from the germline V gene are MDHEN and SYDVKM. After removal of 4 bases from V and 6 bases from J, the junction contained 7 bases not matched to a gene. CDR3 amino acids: CASSSTSGRGLNEQFF. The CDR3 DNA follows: TGTGCCAGCAGTTCGACTAGCGGGAGAGGCCTCAATGAGCAGTTCTTC.

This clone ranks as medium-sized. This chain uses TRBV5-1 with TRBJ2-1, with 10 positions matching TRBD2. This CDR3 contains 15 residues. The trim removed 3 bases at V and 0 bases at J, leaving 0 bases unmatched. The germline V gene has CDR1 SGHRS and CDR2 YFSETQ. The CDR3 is CASSSSGSSYNEQFF. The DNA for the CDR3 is TGCGCCAGCAGCTCTAGCGGGAGCTCCTACAATGAGCAGTTCTTC.

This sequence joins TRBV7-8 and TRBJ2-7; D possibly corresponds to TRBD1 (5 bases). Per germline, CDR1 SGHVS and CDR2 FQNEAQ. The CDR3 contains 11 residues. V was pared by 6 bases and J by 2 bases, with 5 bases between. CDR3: CASRGPYEQYF. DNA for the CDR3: TGTGCCAGCAGGGGGCCCTACGAGCAGTACTTC.

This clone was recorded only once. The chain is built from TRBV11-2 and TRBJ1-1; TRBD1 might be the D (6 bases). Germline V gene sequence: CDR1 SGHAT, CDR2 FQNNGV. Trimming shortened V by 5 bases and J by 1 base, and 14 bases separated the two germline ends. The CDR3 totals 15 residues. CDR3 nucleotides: TGTGCCAGCAGCCCAAGGACAGCCTCGAACACTGAAGCTTTCTTT. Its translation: CASSPRTASNTEAFF. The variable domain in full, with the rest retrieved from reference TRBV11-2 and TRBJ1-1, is EAGVAQSPRYKIIEKRQSVAFWCNPISGHATLYWYQQILGQGPKLLIQFQNNGVVDDSQLPKDRFSAERLKGVDSTLKIQPAKLEDSAVYLCASSPRTASNTEAFFGQGTRLTVV.

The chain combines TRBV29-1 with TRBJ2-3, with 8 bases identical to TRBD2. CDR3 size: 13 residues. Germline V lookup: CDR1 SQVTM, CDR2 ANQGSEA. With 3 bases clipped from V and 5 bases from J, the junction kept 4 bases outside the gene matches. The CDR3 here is CSVEGLAGDTQYF. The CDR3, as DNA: TGCAGCGTTGAGGGGCTAGCGGGAGATACGCAGTATTTT.

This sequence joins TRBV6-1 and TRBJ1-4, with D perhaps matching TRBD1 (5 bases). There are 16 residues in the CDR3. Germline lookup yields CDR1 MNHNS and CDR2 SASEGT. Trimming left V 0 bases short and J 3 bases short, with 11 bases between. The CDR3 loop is CASSEALRAANEKLFF. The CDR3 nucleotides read TGTGCCAGCAGTGAAGCGCTCAGGGCAGCTAATGAAAAACTGTTTTTT.

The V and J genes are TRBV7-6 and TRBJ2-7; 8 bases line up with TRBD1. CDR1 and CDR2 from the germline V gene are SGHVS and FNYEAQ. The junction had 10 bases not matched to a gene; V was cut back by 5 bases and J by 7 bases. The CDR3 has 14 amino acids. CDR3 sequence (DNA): TGTGCCAGCAGCAAGGGGCAGGGGGCAGGTGAGCAGTACTTC. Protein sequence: CASSKGQGAGEQYF. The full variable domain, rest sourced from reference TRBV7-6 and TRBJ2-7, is GAGVSQSPRYKVTKRGQDVALRCDPISGHVSLYWYRQALGQGPEFLTYFNYEAQQDKSGLPNDRFSAERPEGSISTLTIQRTEQRDSAMYRCASSKGQGAGEQYFGPGTRLTVT.

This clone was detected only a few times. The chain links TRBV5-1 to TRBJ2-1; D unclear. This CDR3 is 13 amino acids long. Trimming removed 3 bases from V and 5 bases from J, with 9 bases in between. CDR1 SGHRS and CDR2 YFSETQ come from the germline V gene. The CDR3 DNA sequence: TGCGCCAGCAGCTCCCCGGGTAACAATGAGCAGTTCTTC. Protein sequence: CASSSPGNNEQFF.

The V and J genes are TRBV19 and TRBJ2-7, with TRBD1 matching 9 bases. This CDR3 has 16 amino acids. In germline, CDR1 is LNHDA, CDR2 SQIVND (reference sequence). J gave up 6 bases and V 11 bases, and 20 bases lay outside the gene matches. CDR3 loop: CASSPLSGQGPPEQYF. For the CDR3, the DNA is TGTGCCTCATCCCCACTGTCGGGACAGGGCCCTCCCGAGCAGTACTTC.

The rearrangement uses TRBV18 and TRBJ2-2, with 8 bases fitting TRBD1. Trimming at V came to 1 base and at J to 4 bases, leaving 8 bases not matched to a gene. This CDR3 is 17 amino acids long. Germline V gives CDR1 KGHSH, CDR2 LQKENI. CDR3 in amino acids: CASSPLFQGASTGELFF. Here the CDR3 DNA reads TGTGCCAGCTCACCACTGTTCCAGGGGGCGAGCACCGGGGAGCTGTTTTTT.

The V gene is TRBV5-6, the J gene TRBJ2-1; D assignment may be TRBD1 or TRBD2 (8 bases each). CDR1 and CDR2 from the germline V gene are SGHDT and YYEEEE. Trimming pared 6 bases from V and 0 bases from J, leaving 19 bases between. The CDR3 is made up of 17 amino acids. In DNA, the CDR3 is TGTGCCAGCACCCCGGGGGGGGACAGGTCCTCCTACAATGAGCAGTTCTTC. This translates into CASTPGGDRSSYNEQFF.

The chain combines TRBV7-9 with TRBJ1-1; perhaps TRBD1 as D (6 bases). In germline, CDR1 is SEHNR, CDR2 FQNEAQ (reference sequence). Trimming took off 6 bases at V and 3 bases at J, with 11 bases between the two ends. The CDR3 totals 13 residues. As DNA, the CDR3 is TGTGCCAGCAGTCGAACAGGGTACACTGAAGCTTTCTTT. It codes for CASSRTGYTEAFF.

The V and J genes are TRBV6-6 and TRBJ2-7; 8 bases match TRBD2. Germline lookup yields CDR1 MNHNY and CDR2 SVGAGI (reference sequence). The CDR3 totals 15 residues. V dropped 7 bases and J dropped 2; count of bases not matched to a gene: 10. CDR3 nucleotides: TGTGCCAGCACCAGAGCGGGAGTCTATCCCTACGAGCAGTACTTC. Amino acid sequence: CASTRAGVYPYEQYF.

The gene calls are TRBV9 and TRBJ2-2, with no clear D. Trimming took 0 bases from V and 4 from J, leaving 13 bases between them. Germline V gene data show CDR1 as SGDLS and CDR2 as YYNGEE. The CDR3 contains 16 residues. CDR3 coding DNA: TGTGCCAGCAGCGTAGGTGGGCACCCGGCCACCGGGGAGCTGTTTTTT. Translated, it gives CASSVGGHPATGELFF. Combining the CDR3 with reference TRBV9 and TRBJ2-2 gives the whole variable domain DSGVTQTPKHLITATGQRVTLRCSPRSGDLSVYWYQQSLDQGLQFLIQYYNGEERAKGNILERFSAQQFPDLHSELNLSSLELGDSALYFCASSVGGHPATGELFFGEGSRLTVL.

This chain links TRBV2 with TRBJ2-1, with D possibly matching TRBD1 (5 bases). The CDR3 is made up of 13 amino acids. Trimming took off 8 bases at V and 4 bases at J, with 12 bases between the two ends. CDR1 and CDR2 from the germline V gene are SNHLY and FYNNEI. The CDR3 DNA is TGTGCCAGCTTCGGACACCCATACAATGAGCAGTTCTTC. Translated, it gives CASFGHPYNEQFF.

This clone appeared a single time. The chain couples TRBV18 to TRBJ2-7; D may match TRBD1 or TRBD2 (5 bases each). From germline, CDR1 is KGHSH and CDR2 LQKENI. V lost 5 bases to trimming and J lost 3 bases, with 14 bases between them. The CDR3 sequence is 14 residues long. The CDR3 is CASSITGTSYEQYF. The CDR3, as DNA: TGTGCCAGCTCAATTACCGGGACGAGCTACGAGCAGTACTTC.

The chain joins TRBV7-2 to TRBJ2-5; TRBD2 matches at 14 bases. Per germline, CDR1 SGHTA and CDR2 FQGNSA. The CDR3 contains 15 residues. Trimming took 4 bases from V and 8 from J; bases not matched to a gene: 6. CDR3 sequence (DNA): TGTGCCAGCAGCTACCACGGACTAGCGGGAGGCACCCAGTACTTC. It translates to CASSYHGLAGGTQYF.

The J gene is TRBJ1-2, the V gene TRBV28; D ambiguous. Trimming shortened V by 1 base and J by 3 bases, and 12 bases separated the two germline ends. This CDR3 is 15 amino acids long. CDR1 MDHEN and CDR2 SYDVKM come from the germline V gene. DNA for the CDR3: TGTGCCAGCAGTTTATTGGAGGGTCCTTACTATGGCTACACCTTC. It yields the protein CASSLLEGPYYGYTF.

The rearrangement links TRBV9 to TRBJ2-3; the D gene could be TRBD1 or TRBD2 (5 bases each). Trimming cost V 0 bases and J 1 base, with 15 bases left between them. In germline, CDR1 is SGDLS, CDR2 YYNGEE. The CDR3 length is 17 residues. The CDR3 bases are TGTGCCAGCAGCGTAGAGCCGCAGGGAGCGGGCACAGATACGCAGTATTTT. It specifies CASSVEPQGAGTDTQYF.